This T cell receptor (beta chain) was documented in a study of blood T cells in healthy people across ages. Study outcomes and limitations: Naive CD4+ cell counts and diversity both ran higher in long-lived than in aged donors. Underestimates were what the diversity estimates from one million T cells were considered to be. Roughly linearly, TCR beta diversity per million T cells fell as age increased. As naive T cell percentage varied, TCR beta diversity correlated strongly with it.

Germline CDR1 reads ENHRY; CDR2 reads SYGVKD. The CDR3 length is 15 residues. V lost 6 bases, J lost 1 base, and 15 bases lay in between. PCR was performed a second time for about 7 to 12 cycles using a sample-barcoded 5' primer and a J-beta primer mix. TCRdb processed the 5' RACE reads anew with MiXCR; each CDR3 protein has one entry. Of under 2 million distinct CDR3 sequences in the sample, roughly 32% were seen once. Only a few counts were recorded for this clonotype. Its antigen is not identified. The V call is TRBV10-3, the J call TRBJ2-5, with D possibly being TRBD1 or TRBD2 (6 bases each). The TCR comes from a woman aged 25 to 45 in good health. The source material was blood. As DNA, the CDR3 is TGTGCCATCAGCGGACGGGGGCGCCCCCAAGAGACCCAGTACTTC. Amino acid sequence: CAISGRGRPQETQYF.